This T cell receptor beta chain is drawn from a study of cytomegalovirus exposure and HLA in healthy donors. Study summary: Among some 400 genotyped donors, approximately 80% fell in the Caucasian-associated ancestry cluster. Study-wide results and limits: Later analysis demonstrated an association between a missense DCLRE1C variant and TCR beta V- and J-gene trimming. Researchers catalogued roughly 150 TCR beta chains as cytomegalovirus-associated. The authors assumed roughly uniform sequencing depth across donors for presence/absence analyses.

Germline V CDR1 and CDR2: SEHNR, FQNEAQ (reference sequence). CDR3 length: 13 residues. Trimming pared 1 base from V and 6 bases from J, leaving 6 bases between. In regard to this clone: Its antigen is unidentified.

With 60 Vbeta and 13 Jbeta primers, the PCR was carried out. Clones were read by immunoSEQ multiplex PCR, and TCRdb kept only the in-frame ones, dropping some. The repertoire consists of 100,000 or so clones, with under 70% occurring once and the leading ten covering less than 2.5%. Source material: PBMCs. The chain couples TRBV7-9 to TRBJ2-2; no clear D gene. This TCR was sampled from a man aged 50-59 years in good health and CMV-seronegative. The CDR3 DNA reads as TGTGCCAGCAGCTTAGTTAATCCCGGGGAGCTGTTTTTT. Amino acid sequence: CASSLVNPGELFF.